The 3 T cell receptor beta chains in this list originate from one sample, sequenced in a study of T cell changes during pregnancy in multiple sclerosis. Sequenced by immunoSEQ multiplex PCR; TCRdb stores in-frame clones only, minus some. The repertoire consists of 55,000 to 70,000 clones, with approximately 91% occurring once and the leading ten covering roughly 0.3%. Here the sequenced sample was CD4+ T cells from peripheral blood mononuclear cells, taken after pregnancy. These receptors all come from a female donor with multiple sclerosis, enrolled in a pregnancy study.

The CDR3 protein is CASSWTAVKNNEQFF. The CDR3 DNA sequence: TGTGCCAGCTCTTGGACTGCCGTTAAAAACAATGAGCAGTTCTTC. The chain has TRBV7-2 and TRBJ2-1; D may be TRBD2 (5 bases). The V gene's germline CDR1 is SGHTA and CDR2 FQGNSA. V lost 8 bases, J lost 5 bases, and 19 bases lay in between. The CDR3 length is 15 residues.

The rearrangement links TRBV5-1 to TRBJ1-1; TRBD1 might be the D (6 bases). Germline CDR1 SGHRS, CDR2 YFSETQ. This CDR3 is built from 13 residues. Trimming removed 0 bases from V and 6 bases from J, with 9 bases in between. The CDR3 sequence: CASSLGQVSEAFF. For the CDR3, the DNA is TGCGCCAGCAGCTTGGGACAGGTCTCTGAAGCTTTCTTT.

This sequence joins TRBV5-3 and TRBJ2-1; TRBD2 matches 12 bases. TRBV5-3 is recorded as an ORF, its role being uncertain. With V trimmed by 2 bases and J by 0 bases, 18 bases remained unmatched. The CDR3 length is 22 residues. CDR3 loop: CARSFPKPMTSGGPSSYNEQFF. The CDR3 DNA reads as TGTGCCAGAAGCTTCCCCAAACCCATGACTAGCGGGGGTCCGAGCTCCTACAATGAGCAGTTCTTC.